This passage covers 5 T cell receptor beta chains from one sample sequenced in a study of blood T cell repertoires in COVID-19. Here immunoSEQ multiplex PCR was the method, and the copy in TCRdb shows in-frame clones only, minus some. The sample holds a few hundred thousand clones, more than 80% seen once. Sequenced material: peripheral blood. These receptors all come from a young man who had recovered from COVID-19.

The rearrangement uses TRBV10-3 and TRBJ2-7; 9 bases are shared with TRBD1. The V gene end was trimmed by 6 bases and the J gene end by 7 bases; junction bases not matched to a gene: 10. The CDR3 extends over 14 amino acids. Germline V gene lookup returns CDR1 ENHRY and CDR2 SYGVKD. CDR3 loop: CAISPGTGKEEQYF. The CDR3 nucleotides read TGTGCCATCAGCCCCGGGACAGGGAAAGAAGAGCAGTACTTC.

The chain carries TRBV19 and TRBJ1-5; a weak D match, TRBD1 (6 bases). Germline loops: CDR1 LNHDA, CDR2 SQIVND (reference sequence). The length of the CDR3 is 13 residues. Trimming removed 7 bases at V and 2 bases at J, with 9 bases between. The CDR3: CASTAGGNQPQHF. DNA of the CDR3: TGTGCCAGTACCGCAGGGGGCAATCAGCCCCAGCATTTT.

This sequence joins TRBV6-5 and TRBJ2-2, with 7 bases identical to TRBD2. This CDR3 has 14 amino acids. With 4 bases clipped from V and 5 bases from J, the junction kept 4 bases outside the gene matches. Germline CDR1 MNHEY, CDR2 SVGAGI. The CDR3 DNA is TGTGCCAGCAGTTCTACCGGGGGGACCGGGGAGCTGTTTTTT. It yields the protein CASSSTGGTGELFF.

The chain combines TRBV5-1 with TRBJ1-1; D ambiguous. Trimming shortened V by 0 bases and J by 5 bases, and 14 bases separated the two germline ends. This CDR3 contains 15 residues. Germline V gene data show CDR1 as SGHRS and CDR2 as YFSETQ. The CDR3: CASSLDWGRGTEAFF. CDR3 DNA: TGCGCCAGCAGCTTGGATTGGGGAAGAGGGACTGAAGCTTTCTTT.

The rearrangement links TRBV11-3 to TRBJ2-7; 8 bases align to TRBD1. Germline CDR1 and CDR2: SGHNT and YENEEA. The CDR3 is 12 residues long. J was trimmed by 7 bases and V by 5 bases; bases with no gene match: 4. CDR3 nucleotide sequence: TGTGCCAGCAGCCCAGGGGGCGGAGAGCAGTACTTC. This gives the protein CASSPGGGEQYF.